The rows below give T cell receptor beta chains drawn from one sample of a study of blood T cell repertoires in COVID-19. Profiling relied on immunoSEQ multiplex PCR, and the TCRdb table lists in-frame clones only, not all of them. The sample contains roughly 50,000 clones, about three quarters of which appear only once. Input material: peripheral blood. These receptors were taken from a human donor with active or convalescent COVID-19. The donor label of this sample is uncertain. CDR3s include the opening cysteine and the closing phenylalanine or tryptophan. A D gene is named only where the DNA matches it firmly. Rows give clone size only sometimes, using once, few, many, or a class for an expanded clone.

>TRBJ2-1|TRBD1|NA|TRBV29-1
TGCAGCGTTCTGACAGGGACCGGGACGTCCTACAATGAGCAGTTCTTC
CSVLTGTGTSYNEQFF
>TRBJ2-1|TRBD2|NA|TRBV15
TGTGCCACCAGCAGAGTTGCAGCGGGAGGGCCACAGAATGAGCAGTTCTTC
CATSRVAAGGPQNEQFF
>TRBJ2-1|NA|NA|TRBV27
TGTGCCAGCAGTCCCACCGGTGGTCTCCCCTCCCCTAATGAGCAGTTCTTC
CASSPTGGLPSPNEQFF
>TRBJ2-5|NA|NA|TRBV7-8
TGTGCCAGCAGCCCCACTACGCCAGGGGAGACCCAGTACTTC
CASSPTTPGETQYF
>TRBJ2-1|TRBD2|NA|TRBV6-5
TGTGCCAGCAGTTTACTGACTAGCGGGACTTACAATGAGCAGTTCTTC
CASSLLTSGTYNEQFF
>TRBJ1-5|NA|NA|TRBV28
TGTGCCAGCAGTTTATCAGGGTTTATCAGCCCCCAGCATTTT
CASSLSGFISPQHF
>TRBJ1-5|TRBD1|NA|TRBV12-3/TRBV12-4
TGTGCCAGCAGAAACGCCGGGACAGGGCTCCAGCATTTT
CASRNAGTGLQHF
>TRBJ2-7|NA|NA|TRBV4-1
TGCGCCAGCAGCCGAGCGTCCACGGCCCTTTACGAGCAGTACTTC
CASSRASTALYEQYF
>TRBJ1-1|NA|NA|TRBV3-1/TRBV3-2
TGTGCCAGCAGCCAAAACGGGATGAACACTGAAGCTTTCTTT
CASSQNGMNTEAFF
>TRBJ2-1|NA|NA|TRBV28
TGTGCCAGCCGGGATTCTATCAATGAGCAGTTCTTC
CASRDSINEQFF
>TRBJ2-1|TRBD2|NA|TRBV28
TGTGCCAGCAGTTCCCGGACTAGCGGGAGAAGAGATGAGCAGTTCTTC
CASSSRTSGRRDEQFF
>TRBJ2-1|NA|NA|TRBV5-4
TGTGCCAGCAGATCCGCTAGCGATGAGCAGTTCTTC
CASRSASDEQFF
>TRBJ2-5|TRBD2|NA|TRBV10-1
TGCGCCAGCAGTAAGGGACTAGCGGGAAAGGAGACCCAGTACTTC
CASSKGLAGKETQYF
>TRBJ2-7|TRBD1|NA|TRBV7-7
TGTGCTAGCAGCTCCCCGGGACAGGGGATTTACGAGCAGTACTTC
CASSSPGQGIYEQYF
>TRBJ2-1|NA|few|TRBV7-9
TGTGCCAGCAGCTTTAGGCCTGGTAGCCCATACTACAATGAGCAGTTCTTC
CASSFRPGSPYYNEQFF
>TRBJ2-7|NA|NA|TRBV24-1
TGTGCCTCCCAGGGCCTTTGGGGCGAGCAGTACTTC
CASQGLWGEQYF
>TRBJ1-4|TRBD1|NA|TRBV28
TGTGCCAGCAGCTTCGACAGGGGGCTGGGCAAGGAAAAACTGTTTTTT
CASSFDRGLGKEKLFF
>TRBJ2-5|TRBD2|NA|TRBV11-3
TGTGCCAGCAGCGAGGGACTAGCGGTGCTCCAAGAGACCCAGTACTTC
CASSEGLAVLQETQYF
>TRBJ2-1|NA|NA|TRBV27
TGTGCCAGCAGTTTTTTAAGCGGTCGGGTCCTCGAGTCCTACAATGAGCAGTTCTTC
CASSFLSGRVLESYNEQFF
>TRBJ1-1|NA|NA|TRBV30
TGTGCCTGCCCCAGGGCCCAACCGTACACTGAAGCTTTCTTT
CACPRAQPYTEAFF
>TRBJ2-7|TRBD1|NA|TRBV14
TGTGCCAGCAGCCCTTGGGACAGGGGAAGCTCCTACGAGCAGTACTTC
CASSPWDRGSSYEQYF